This T cell receptor beta chain was profiled in a study of control samples from healthy donors and cancer patients. The table came from immunoSEQ multiplex PCR; TCRdb's copy has only in-frame clones and leaves some out. Among about 100,000 clones listed, more than 75% were seen once. This receptor was taken from a woman between 45 and 60 years old in good health. The source material was blood.

The CDR3 spells CAISEAGVGLGGYTF. In DNA form, the CDR3 reads TGTGCCATCAGTGAGGCAGGGGTCGGCCTGGGAGGCTACACCTTC. V and J are TRBV10-3 and TRBJ1-2; possibly TRBD1 for D (6 bases). Deletions cut 2 bases from V and 8 bases from J, with 18 bases between. This CDR3 is 15 amino acids long. Germline lookup yields CDR1 ENHRY and CDR2 SYGVKD.